Listed here are 21 T cell receptor beta chains from one sample, sequenced in a study of blood T cells in healthy people across ages. With a J-beta primer mix and a sample-barcoded 5' primer, a second PCR ran about 7 to 12 cycles. MiXCR, run by TCRdb on the 5' RACE reads, gives a single entry per CDR3 protein. The data show about 680,000 distinct CDR3 sequences, around half seen once. Sequenced: blood. Source of these receptors: a woman aged 60-75 years in good health.

The V and J genes are TRBV5-1 and TRBJ1-1; 7 nucleotides agree with TRBD1. CDR1 SGHRS and CDR2 YFSETQ come from the germline V gene. Trimming removed 4 bases from V and 1 base from J; junction bases left unmatched: 7. There are 15 residues in the CDR3. The CDR3, as DNA: TGCGCCAGCAGCCGGAGGGACAGATCGAACACTGAAGCTTTCTTT. It is translated as CASSRRDRSNTEAFF.

V usage is TRBV9 and J usage is TRBJ2-5; perhaps D is TRBD1 or TRBD2 (5 bases each). The CDR3 has 15 amino acids. Germline lookup yields CDR1 SGDLS and CDR2 YYNGEE. The V and J ends lost 0 bases and 1 base respectively, with 10 bases between them. CDR3 sequence: CASSVAGGFQETQYF. CDR3 nucleotide sequence: TGTGCCAGCAGCGTAGCTGGGGGTTTCCAAGAGACCCAGTACTTC.

The chain combines TRBV5-5 with TRBJ2-7; no firm D call. The assigned J gene may be wrong: the sequence end matches TRBJ2-5 better. The germline CDR1 and CDR2 sequences are SGHKS and YYEKEE (reference sequence). This CDR3 spans 13 amino acids. The CDR3 is CASSINYGETQYF. CDR3 nucleotide sequence: TGTGCCAGCAGCATCAACTACGGGGAGACCCAGTACTTC.

The sample holds a few counts of this clonotype. The chain uses TRBV7-8 and TRBJ2-3; either TRBD1 or TRBD2 may supply D (5 bases each). The CDR3 consists of 15 residues. CDR1 and CDR2 (germline): SGHVS, FQNEAQ. V was pared by 0 bases and J by 6 bases, with 13 bases between. The CDR3 region is CASSLAPGPTDTQYF. The CDR3 coding sequence is TGTGCCAGCAGCTTAGCTCCGGGGCCCACCGATACGCAGTATTTT.

The gene calls are TRBV30 and TRBJ2-1; D unclear. Trimming cost V 0 bases and J 9 bases, with 12 bases left between them. Germline values: CDR1 GTSNPN, CDR2 SVGIG (reference sequence). The CDR3 is 13 amino acids. CDR3 nucleotide sequence: TGTGCCTGGAGTGTACAGCTGGGCGGTGAGCAGTTCTTC. It specifies CAWSVQLGGEQFF.

This clonotype was found a few times. J is TRBJ1-2 and V is TRBV6-6, with D perhaps matching TRBD1 (5 bases). From germline, CDR1 is MNHNY and CDR2 SVGAGI (reference sequence). The ends were cut back, 2 bases at V and 3 bases at J, with 10 bases in the middle. There are 14 residues in the CDR3. The CDR3 region has the DNA TGTGCCAGCAGTTACGCCGGGACCTACTATGGCTACACCTTC. It translates to CASSYAGTYYGYTF.

This clonotype occurred once. The chain links TRBV7-2 to TRBJ2-7, with TRBD1 matching 7 bases. Trimming cost V 1 base and J 1 base; bases outside gene matches: 4. The CDR3 consists of 15 residues. Per germline, CDR1 SGHTA and CDR2 FQGNSA. The CDR3 sequence: CASSLVTDRSYEQYF. The CDR3 nucleotides read TGTGCCAGCAGCTTAGTAACGGACAGGTCCTACGAGCAGTACTTC.

V gene TRBV6-2 or TRBV6-3 combines with J gene TRBJ2-3; D is tentatively TRBD1 or TRBD2 (5 bases each). The CDR3 is made up of 14 amino acids. CDR1 and CDR2 from the germline V gene are MNHEY and SVGEGT. The germline V and J ends were trimmed by 6 bases and 7 bases, with 17 bases remaining between them. The CDR3 coding sequence is TGTGCCAGCAGAGGGGACCCTACCCCCCATACGCAGTATTTT. As protein: CASRGDPTPHTQYF.

Concerning this clonotype itself: It may be a read error: a sequence one base away is much more abundant. The rearrangement links TRBV4-3 to TRBJ2-1; 11 bases align to TRBD2. After removal of 5 bases from V and 5 bases from J, the junction contained 8 bases not matched to a gene. CDR1 is LGHNA and CDR2 is YSLEER in the germline V gene. CDR3 length: 16 residues. DNA of the CDR3: TGCGCCAGCAGCAAGCTAGCGGGAGGTTTGGACAATGAGCAGTTCTTC. This encodes CASSKLAGGLDNEQFF.

This clonotype was picked up a small number of times. Since a much larger clone is just one base distant, this may be a read error. This sequence joins TRBV29-1 and TRBJ2-7; TRBD2 matches 7 bases. The germline V gene has CDR1 SQVTM and CDR2 ANQGSEA. J was trimmed by 7 bases and V by 6 bases; bases with no gene match: 6. The CDR3 is 11 residues long. The CDR3, as DNA: TGCAGCGTGCCCCTAGCGGCTGAGCAGTACTTC. It translates to CSVPLAAEQYF.

J is TRBJ2-5 and V is TRBV20-1; 13 nucleotides agree with TRBD2. The DNA matches TRBJ2-7 better at its end, which makes the J call doubtful. The CDR3 length is 14 residues. Germline-derived CDR1 and CDR2 are DFQATT and SNEGSKA (reference sequence). The DNA of the CDR3 is TGCAGTGCTCTGGGACTAGCGGGATTGTACGAGCAGTACTTC. This sequence encodes CSALGLAGLYEQYF.

The chain combines TRBV18 with TRBJ2-7, with D unresolved. Germline loops: CDR1 KGHSH, CDR2 LQKENI. V was shortened by 3 bases and J by 4 bases, with 13 bases between the two germline ends. This CDR3 is built from 14 residues. CDR3 sequence reads: CASSPSAGKYEQYF. DNA for the CDR3: TGTGCCAGCTCACCGTCGGCAGGAAAGTACGAGCAGTACTTC.

CDR3 loop: CASLSHPYGYTF. The CDR3 DNA reads as TGTGCCAGCCTGAGCCACCCTTATGGCTACACCTTC. The rearrangement links TRBV6-5 to TRBJ1-2; D uncertain. The V gene lost 8 bases and the J gene lost 5 bases, with 12 bases spanning the gap. The CDR3 totals 12 residues. CDR1 is MNHEY and CDR2 is SVGAGI in the germline V gene.

The chain uses TRBV20-1 and TRBJ2-7; the D is unclear. Per the germline V gene, CDR1 is DFQATT and CDR2 is SNEGSKA (reference sequence). CDR3 length: 13 amino acids. The V and J ends lost 2 bases and 2 bases respectively, with 10 bases between them. The CDR3: CSARSLDTYEQYF. DNA of the CDR3: TGCAGTGCTAGAAGTCTCGACACCTACGAGCAGTACTTC.

This clonotype was seen many times. The rearrangement joins TRBV20-1 to TRBJ2-7, with a possible D match to TRBD2 (6 bases). Germline-derived CDR1 and CDR2 are DFQATT and SNEGSKA (reference sequence). CDR3 length: 17 residues. Between the trimmed V and J ends, which lost 3 bases and 1 base, there was a span of 22 bases. DNA for the CDR3: TGCAGTGCTAGCCCTACACTGGGGGTAGCGGAGTCCTACGAGCAGTACTTC. This gives the protein CSASPTLGVAESYEQYF.

This clonotype has only a few counts. The V call is TRBV20-1, the J call TRBJ2-1; the match to TRBD2 covers 9 bases. The ends lost 0 bases at V and 8 bases at J; junction bases unmatched: 8. The CDR3 has 15 residues. Germline CDR1 and CDR2: DFQATT and SNEGSKA (reference sequence). As DNA, the CDR3 is TGCAGTGCTAGAGATTTAGGACTAGCGTTTTATGAGCAGTTCTTC. Protein product: CSARDLGLAFYEQFF.

This clonotype was found a few times. V and J are TRBV27 and TRBJ2-1; 7 bases align to TRBD2. CDR1 and CDR2 (germline): MNHEY, SMNVEV (reference sequence). V lost 2 bases and J lost 8; bases outside the gene matches: 9. The CDR3 contains 15 residues. The chain's CDR3 is CASSLRREWGYEQFF. CDR3 sequence (DNA): TGTGCCAGCAGTTTACGGCGGGAGTGGGGCTATGAGCAGTTCTTC.

This clonotype was seen a few times. V usage is TRBV28 and J usage is TRBJ2-2, with TRBD1 matching 7 bases. CDR1 and CDR2 from the germline V gene are MDHEN and SYDVKM. This CDR3 comprises 15 residues. Trimming removed 3 bases from V and 3 bases from J; junction bases left unmatched: 4. The CDR3 DNA sequence: TGTGCCAGCAGTTTGACAGGGCTAGACACCGGGGAGCTGTTTTTT. Amino acids: CASSLTGLDTGELFF.

The chain joins TRBV29-1 to TRBJ2-1, with 10 bases fitting TRBD2. The V and J ends lost 4 bases and 8 bases, in that order; junction bases with no gene match: 5. The V gene's germline CDR1 is SQVTM and CDR2 ANQGSEA. The CDR3 spans 13 residues. CDR3 loop: CSVALAGDDEQFF. The CDR3 nucleotides are TGCAGCGTTGCCCTAGCGGGAGACGATGAGCAGTTCTTC.

The chain is built from TRBV6-1 and TRBJ1-4; 10 bases line up with TRBD1. From germline, CDR1 is MNHNS and CDR2 SASEGT. The CDR3 is 19 residues long. Unmatched junction bases numbered 15, after V lost 6 bases and J lost 2 bases. The CDR3 DNA sequence: TGTGCCAGCAGGACCGCCGCTCGACAGGGGGCATCGACTAATGAAAAACTGTTTTTT. It codes for CASRTAARQGASTNEKLFF.

This clonotype was seen a few times. The V and J genes are TRBV10-3 and TRBJ2-5; D gene unclear. CDR3 length: 12 amino acids. V was clipped by 3 bases and J by 4 bases, with 6 bases between them. Looked up from germline, CDR1 is ENHRY and CDR2 is SYGVKD. CDR3 bases: TGTGCCATCAGTGACGATGGAGAGACCCAGTACTTC. Amino acids: CAISDDGETQYF.